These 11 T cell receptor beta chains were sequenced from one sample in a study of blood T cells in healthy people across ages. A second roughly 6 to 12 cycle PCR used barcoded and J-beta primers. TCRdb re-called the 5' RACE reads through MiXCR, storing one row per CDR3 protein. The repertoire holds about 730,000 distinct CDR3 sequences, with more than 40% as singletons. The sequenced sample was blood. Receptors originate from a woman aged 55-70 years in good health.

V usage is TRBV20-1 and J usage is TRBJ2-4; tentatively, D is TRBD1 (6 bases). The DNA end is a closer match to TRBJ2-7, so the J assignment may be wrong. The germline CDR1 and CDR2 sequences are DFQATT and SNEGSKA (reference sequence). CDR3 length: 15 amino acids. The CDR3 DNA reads TGCAGTGCTATAAAAGACGGGACAAGGCACTACGAGCAGTACTTC. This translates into CSAIKDGTRHYEQYF.

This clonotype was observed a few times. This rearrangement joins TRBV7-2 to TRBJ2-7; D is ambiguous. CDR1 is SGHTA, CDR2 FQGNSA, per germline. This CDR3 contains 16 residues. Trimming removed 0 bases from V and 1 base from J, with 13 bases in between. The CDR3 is CASSLAQARISYEQYF. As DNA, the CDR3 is TGTGCCAGCAGCTTAGCCCAAGCCCGGATTTCCTACGAGCAGTACTTC.

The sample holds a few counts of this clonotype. The CDR3 region has the DNA TGTGCCAGCAGTTCCTACCTGGCTACAGGACAAGAGACCCAGTACTTC. Protein: CASSSYLATGQETQYF. V usage is TRBV6-2 or TRBV6-3 and J usage is TRBJ2-5; the D gene is possibly TRBD1 (5 bases). Germline values: CDR1 MNHEY, CDR2 SVGEGT. The germline V and J ends were trimmed by 4 bases and 2 bases, with 17 bases remaining between them. This CDR3 contains 16 residues.

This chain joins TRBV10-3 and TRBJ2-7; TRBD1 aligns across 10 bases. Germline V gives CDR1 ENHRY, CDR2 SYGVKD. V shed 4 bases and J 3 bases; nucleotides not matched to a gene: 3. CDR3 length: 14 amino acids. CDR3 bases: TGTGCCATCAGTGGGGGGACAGGGGACTACGAGCAGTACTTC. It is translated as CAISGGTGDYEQYF.

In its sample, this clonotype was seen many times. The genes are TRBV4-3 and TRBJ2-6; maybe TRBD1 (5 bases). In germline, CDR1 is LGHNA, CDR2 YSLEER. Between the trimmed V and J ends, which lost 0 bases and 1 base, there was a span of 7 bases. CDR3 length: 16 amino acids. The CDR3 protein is CASSQEQGSGANVLTF. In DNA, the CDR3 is TGCGCCAGCAGCCAAGAGCAGGGTTCTGGGGCCAACGTCCTGACTTTC.

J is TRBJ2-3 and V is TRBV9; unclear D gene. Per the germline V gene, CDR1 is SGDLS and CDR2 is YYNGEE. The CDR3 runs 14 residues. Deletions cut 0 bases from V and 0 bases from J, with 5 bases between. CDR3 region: CASSVARSTDTQYF. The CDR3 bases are TGTGCCAGCAGCGTAGCTCGGAGCACAGATACGCAGTATTTT. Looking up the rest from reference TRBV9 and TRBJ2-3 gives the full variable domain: DSGVTQTPKHLITATGQRVTLRCSPRSGDLSVYWYQQSLDQGLQFLIQYYNGEERAKGNILERFSAQQFPDLHSELNLSSLELGDSALYFCASSVARSTDTQYFGPGTRLTVL.

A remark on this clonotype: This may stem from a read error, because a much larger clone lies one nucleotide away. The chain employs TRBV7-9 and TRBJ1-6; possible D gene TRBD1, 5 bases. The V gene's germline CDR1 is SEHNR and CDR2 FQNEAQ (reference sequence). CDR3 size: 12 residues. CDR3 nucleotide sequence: TGTGCCGGCAGCAGAGACAGATCACCCCTCCACTTT. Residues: CAGSRDRSPLHF.

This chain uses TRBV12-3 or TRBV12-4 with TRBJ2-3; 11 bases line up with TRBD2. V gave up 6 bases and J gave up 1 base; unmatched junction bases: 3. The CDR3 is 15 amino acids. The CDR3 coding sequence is TGTGCCAGCAGATTTAGCGGGGGGGGCACAGATACGCAGTATTTT. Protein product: CASRFSGGGTDTQYF.

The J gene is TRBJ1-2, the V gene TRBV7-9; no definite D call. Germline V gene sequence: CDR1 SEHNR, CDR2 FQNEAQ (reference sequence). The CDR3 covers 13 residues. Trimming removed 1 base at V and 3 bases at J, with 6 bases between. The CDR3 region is CASSLEAYYGYTF. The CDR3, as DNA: TGTGCCAGCAGCTTAGAGGCATACTATGGCTACACCTTC.

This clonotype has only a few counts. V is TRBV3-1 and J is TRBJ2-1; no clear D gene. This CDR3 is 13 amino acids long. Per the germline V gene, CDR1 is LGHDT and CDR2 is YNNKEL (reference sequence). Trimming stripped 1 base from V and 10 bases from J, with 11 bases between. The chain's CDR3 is CASSQGAAREQFF. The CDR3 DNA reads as TGTGCCAGCAGCCAAGGCGCGGCGAGGGAGCAGTTCTTC.

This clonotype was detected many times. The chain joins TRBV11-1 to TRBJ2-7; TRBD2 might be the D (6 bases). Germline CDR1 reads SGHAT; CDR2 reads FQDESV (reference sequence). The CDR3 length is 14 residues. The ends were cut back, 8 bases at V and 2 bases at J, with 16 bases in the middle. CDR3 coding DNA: TGTGCCAGCGCGGACGGAGGGATTCCCTACGAGCAGTACTTC. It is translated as CASADGGIPYEQYF. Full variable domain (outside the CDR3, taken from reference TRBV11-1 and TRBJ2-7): EAEVAQSPRYKITEKSQAVAFWCDPISGHATLYWYRQILGQGPELLVQFQDESVVDDSQLPKDRFSAERLKGVDSTLKIQPAELGDSAMYLCASADGGIPYEQYFGPGTRLTVT.